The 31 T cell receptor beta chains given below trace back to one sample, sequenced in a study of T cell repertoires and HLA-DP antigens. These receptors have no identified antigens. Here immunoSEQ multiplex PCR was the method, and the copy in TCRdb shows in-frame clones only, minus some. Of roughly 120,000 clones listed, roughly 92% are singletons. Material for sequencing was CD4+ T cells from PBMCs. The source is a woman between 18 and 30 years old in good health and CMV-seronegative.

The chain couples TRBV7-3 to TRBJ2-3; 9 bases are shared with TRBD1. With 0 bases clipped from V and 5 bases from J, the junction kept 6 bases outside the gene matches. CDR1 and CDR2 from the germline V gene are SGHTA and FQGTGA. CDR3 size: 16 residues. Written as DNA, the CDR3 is TGTGCCAGCAGCTTAACCGGGACAGGGACCGGAGATACGCAGTATTTT. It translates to CASSLTGTGTGDTQYF.

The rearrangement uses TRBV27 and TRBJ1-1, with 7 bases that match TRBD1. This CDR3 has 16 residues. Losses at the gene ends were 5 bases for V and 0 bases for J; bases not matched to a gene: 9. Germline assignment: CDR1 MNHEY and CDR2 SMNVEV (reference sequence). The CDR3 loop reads CASSRLTGWVNTEAFF. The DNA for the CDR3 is TGTGCCAGCAGTCGCTTGACAGGGTGGGTGAACACTGAAGCTTTCTTT.

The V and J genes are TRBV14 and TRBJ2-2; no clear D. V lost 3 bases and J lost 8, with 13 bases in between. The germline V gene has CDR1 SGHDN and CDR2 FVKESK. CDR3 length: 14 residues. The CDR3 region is CASSHDRVGGELFF. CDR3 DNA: TGTGCCAGCAGCCACGATAGGGTCGGAGGGGAGCTGTTTTTT.

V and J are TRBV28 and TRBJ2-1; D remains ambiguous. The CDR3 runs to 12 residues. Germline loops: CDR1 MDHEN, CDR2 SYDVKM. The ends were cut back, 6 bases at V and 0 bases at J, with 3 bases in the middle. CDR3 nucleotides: TGTGCCAGCAGAGGCTCCTACAATGAGCAGTTCTTC. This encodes CASRGSYNEQFF. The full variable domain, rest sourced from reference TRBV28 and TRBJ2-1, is DVKVTQSSRYLVKRTGEKVFLECVQDMDHENMFWYRQDPGLGLRLIYFSYDVKMKEKGDIPEGYSVSREKKERFSLILESASTNQTSMYLCASRGSYNEQFFGPGTRLTVL.

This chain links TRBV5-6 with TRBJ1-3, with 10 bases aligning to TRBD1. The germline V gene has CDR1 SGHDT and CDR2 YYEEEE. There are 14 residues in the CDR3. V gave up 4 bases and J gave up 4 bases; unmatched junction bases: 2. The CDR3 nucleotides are TGTGCCAGCAGCCCGGACAGGGGGGGAAACACCATATATTTT. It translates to CASSPDRGGNTIYF.

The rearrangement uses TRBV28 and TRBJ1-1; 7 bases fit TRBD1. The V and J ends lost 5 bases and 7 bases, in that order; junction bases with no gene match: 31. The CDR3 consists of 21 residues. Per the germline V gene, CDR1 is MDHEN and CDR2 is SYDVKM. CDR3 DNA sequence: TGTGCCAGCAGTCCGGAAGCGACAGGGCGGTTCGGAGGTGCTTATGAGGATGAAGCTTTCTTT. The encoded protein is CASSPEATGRFGGAYEDEAFF. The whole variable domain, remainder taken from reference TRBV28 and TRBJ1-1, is DVKVTQSSRYLVKRTGEKVFLECVQDMDHENMFWYRQDPGLGLRLIYFSYDVKMKEKGDIPEGYSVSREKKERFSLILESASTNQTSMYLCASSPEATGRFGGAYEDEAFFGQGTRLTVV.

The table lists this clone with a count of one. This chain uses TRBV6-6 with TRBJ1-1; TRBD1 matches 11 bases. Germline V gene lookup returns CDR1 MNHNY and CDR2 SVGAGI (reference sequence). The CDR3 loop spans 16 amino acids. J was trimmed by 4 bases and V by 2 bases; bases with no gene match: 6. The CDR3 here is CASSYPRDRGSTEAFF. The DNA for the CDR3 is TGTGCCAGCAGTTACCCTAGGGACAGGGGGAGCACTGAAGCTTTCTTT.

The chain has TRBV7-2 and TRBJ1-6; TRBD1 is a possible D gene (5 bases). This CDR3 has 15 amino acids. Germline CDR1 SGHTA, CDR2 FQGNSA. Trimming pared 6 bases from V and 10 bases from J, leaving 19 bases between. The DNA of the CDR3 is TGTGCCAGCAGGGCCCCCGGTAGGAGGGACTCACCCCTCCACTTT. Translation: CASRAPGRRDSPLHF. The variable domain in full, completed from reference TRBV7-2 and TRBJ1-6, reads GAGVSQSPSNKVTEKGKDVELRCDPISGHTALYWYRQSLGQGLEFLIYFQGNSAPDKSGLPSDRFSAERTGGSVSTLTIQRTQQEDSAVYLCASRAPGRRDSPLHFGNGTRLTVT.

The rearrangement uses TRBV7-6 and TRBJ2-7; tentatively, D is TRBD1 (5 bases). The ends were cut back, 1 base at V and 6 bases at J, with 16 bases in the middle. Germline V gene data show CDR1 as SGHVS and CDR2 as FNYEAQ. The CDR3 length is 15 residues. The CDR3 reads CASSLVRERGTEQYF. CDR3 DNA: TGTGCCAGCAGCTTAGTAAGGGAAAGGGGCACCGAGCAGTACTTC.

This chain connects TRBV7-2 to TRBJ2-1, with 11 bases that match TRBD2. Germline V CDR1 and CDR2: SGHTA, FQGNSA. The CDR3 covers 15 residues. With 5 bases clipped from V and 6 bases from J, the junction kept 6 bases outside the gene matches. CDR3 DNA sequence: TGTGCCAGCAGCCTTAGCGGGGGGGCTTTCAATGAGCAGTTCTTC. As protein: CASSLSGGAFNEQFF.

Here the CDR3 reads CASSLTPGRIYGYTF. The DNA for the CDR3 is TGCGCCAGCAGCCTAACCCCAGGGAGAATCTATGGCTACACCTTC. The rearrangement uses TRBV5-1 and TRBJ1-2, with a tentative D call TRBD1 (5 bases). The V end was cut by 4 bases, the J end by 4 bases, with 17 bases between. The CDR3 sequence is 15 residues long. Germline CDR1 and CDR2: SGHRS and YFSETQ.

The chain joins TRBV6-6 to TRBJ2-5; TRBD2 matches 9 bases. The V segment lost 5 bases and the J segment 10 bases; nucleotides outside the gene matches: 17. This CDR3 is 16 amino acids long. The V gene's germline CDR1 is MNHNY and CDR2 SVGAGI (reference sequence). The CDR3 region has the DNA TGTGCCAGCAGTCAGAGTCTAGCGGGAACCACCGGGAGCCAGTACTTC. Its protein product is CASSQSLAGTTGSQYF.

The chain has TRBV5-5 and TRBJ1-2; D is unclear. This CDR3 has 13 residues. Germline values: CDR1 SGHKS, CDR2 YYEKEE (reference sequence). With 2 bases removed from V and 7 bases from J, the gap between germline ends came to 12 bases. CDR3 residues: CASSFQLGIGYTF. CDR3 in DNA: TGTGCCAGCAGCTTTCAACTAGGGATTGGCTACACCTTC.

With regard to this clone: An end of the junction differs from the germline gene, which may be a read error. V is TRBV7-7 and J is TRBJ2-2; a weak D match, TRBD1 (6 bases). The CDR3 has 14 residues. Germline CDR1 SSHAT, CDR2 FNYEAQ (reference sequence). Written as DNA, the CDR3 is TGTGCTAGCAGCCCGGGACAATACACCGGGGAGCTGTTTTTT. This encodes CASSPGQYTGELFF.

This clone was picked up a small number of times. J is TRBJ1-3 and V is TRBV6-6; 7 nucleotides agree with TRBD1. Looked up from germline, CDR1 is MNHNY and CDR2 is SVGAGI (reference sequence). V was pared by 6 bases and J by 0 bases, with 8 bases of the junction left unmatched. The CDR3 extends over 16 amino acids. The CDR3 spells CASRVPGTASGNTIYF. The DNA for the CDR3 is TGTGCCAGCAGGGTACCGGGGACAGCCTCTGGAAACACCATATATTTT.

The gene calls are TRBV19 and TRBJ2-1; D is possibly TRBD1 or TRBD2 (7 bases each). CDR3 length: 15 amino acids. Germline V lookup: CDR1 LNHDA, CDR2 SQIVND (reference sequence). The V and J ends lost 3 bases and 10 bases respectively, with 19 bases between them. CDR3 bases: TGTGCCAGTAGTATGGCGTTAGACAGGGAGGGCGAGCAGTTCTTC. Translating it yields CASSMALDREGEQFF.

This chain's CDR3 is CASSLRTGSPLHF. The CDR3 DNA sequence: TGTGCCAGCAGTTTACGGACAGGATCACCCCTCCACTTT. The V and J genes are TRBV28 and TRBJ1-6; 7 bases are a match to TRBD1. The V and J ends lost 2 bases and 10 bases, in that order; junction bases with no gene match: 2. The germline gives CDR1 MDHEN, CDR2 SYDVKM. This CDR3 contains 13 residues.

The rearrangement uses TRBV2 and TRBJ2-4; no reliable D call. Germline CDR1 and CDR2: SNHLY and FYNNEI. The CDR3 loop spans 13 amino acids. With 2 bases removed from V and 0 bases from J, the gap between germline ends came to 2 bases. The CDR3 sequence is CASSELAKNIQYF. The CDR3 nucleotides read TGTGCCAGCAGTGAATTAGCCAAAAACATTCAGTACTTC. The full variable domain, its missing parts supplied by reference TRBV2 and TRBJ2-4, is EPEVTQTPSHQVTQMGQEVILRCVPISNHLYFYWYRQILGQKVEFLVSFYNNEISEKSEIFDDQFSVERPDGSNFTLKIRSTKLEDSAMYFCASSELAKNIQYFGAGTRLSVL.

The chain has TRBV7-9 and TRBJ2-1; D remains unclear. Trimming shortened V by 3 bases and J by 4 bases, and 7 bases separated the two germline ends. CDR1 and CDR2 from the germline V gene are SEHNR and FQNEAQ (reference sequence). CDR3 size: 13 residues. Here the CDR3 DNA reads TGTGCCAGCAGCTTGGCAGCATACAATGAGCAGTTCTTC. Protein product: CASSLAAYNEQFF.

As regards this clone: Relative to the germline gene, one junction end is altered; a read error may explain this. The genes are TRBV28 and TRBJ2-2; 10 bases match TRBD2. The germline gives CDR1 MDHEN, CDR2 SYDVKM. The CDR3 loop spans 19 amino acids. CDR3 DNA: TGTGCCAGCAGCTTATCGGCCAGCGGGAGGGCCGTAGGGACCGGGGAGCTGTTTTTT. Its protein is CASSLSASGRAVGTGELFF.

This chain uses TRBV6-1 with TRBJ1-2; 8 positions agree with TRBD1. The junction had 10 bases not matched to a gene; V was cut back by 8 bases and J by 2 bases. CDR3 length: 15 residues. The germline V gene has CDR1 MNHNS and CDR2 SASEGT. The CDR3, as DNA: TGTGCCAGCTTACCCGGGACAGGTGGAAACTATGGCTACACCTTC. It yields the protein CASLPGTGGNYGYTF.

DNA for the CDR3: TGTGCCAGCAGCTTAGGGCCGGGAACTTCAACCGGGGAGCTGTTTTTT. Its translation is CASSLGPGTSTGELFF. The chain has TRBV7-2 and TRBJ2-2, with D maybe TRBD2 (5 bases). Trimming pared 1 base from V and 5 bases from J, leaving 14 bases between. This CDR3 spans 16 amino acids. Germline CDR1 SGHTA, CDR2 FQGNSA.

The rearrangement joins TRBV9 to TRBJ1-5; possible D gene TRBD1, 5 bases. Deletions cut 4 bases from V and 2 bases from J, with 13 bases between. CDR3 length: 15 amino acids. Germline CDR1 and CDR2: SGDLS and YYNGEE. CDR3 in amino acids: CASSLGPIGNQPQHF. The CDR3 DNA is TGTGCCAGCAGCTTGGGGCCGATAGGCAATCAGCCCCAGCATTTT.

CDR3 region: CASSPRAFYEQYF. Here the CDR3 DNA reads TGTGCCAGCTCACCGCGCGCCTTTTACGAGCAGTACTTC. The chain carries TRBV18 and TRBJ2-7; D gene uncertain. Trimming cost V 3 bases and J 4 bases, with 10 bases left between them. CDR1 is KGHSH and CDR2 is LQKENI in the germline V gene. The CDR3 is 13 amino acids. Supplemented by reference TRBV18 and TRBJ2-7, the full variable domain reads NAGVMQNPRHLVRRRGQEARLRCSPMKGHSHVYWYRQLPEEGLKFMVYLQKENIIDESGMPKERFSAEFPKEGPSILRIQQVVRGDSAAYFCASSPRAFYEQYFGPGTRLTVT.

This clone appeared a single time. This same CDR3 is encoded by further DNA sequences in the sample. CDR3 coding DNA: TGCAGCGTTGAGCGGGTGATGAACACTGAAGCTTTCTTT. Translating gives CSVERVMNTEAFF. The chain employs TRBV29-1 and TRBJ1-1, with D unresolved. V dropped 3 bases and J dropped 0 bases, with 8 bases sitting between them. CDR3 length: 13 residues. The V gene's germline CDR1 is SQVTM and CDR2 ANQGSEA.

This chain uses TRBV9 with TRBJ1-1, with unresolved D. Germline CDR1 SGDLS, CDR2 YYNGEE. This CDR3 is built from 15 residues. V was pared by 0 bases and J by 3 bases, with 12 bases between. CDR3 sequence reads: CASSVGSGGDTEAFF. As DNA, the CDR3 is TGTGCCAGCAGCGTAGGCAGCGGTGGGGACACTGAAGCTTTCTTT.

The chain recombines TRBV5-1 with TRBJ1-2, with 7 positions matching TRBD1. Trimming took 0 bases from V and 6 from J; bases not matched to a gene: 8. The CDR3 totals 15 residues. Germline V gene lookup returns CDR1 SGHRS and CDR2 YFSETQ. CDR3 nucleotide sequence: TGCGCCAGCAGCTTGGGATCACAGGGGAAAAATGGCTACACCTTC. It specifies CASSLGSQGKNGYTF.

CDR3 residues: CASSRDRDFLGQPQHF. CDR3 coding DNA: TGTGCCAGCTCACGGGACAGGGACTTTTTGGGACAGCCCCAGCATTTT. The chain has TRBV18 and TRBJ1-5; 9 nucleotides align to TRBD1. This CDR3 contains 16 residues. V dropped 4 bases and J dropped 7; count of bases not matched to a gene: 11. The germline V gene has CDR1 KGHSH and CDR2 LQKENI.

The chain's CDR3 is CASSFASVNTEAFF. DNA of the CDR3: TGTGCCAGCAGCTTTGCCAGCGTTAACACTGAAGCTTTCTTT. The chain recombines TRBV7-9 with TRBJ1-1; no firm D call. Trimming took 3 bases from V and 2 from J, leaving 10 bases between them. The CDR3 is 14 residues long. The V gene's germline CDR1 is SEHNR and CDR2 FQNEAQ (reference sequence).

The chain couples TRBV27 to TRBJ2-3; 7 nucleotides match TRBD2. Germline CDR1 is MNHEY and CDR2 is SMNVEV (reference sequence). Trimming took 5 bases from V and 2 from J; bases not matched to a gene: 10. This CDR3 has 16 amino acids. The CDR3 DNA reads TGTGCCAGCAGTAAGGGGACTACTAGACCCACAGATACGCAGTATTTT. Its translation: CASSKGTTRPTDTQYF.

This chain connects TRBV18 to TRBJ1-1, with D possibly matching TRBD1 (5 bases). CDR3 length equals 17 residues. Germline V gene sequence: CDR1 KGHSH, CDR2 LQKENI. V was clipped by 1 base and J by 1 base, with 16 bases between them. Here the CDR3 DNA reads TGTGCCAGCTCACCACTCTTCCAGAGGGGCGGGAACACTGAAGCTTTCTTT. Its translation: CASSPLFQRGGNTEAFF.